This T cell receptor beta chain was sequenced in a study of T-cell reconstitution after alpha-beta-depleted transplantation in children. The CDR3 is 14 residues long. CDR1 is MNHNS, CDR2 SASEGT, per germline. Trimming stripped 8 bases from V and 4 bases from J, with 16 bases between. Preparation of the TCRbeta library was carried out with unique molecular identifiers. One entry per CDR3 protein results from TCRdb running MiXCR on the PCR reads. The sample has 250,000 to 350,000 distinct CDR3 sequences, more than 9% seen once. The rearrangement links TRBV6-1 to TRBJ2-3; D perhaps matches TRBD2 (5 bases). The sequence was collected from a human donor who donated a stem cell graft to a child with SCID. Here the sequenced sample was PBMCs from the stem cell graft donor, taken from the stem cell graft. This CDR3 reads CASFDGDYADTQYF. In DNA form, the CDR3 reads TGTGCCAGCTTTGACGGGGATTATGCAGATACGCAGTATTTT.